This section outlines one TCR beta chain sequence together with its context. This sample was included in a study of blood T cell repertoires in COVID-19. For the study at large: The origin of the acute and convalescent COVID-19 samples was the United States, Italy and Spain.

Libraries were prepared by immunoSEQ multiplex PCR; TCRdb keeps only in-frame clonotypes and omits some of them. The table shows 70,000 to 95,000 clones, with about 86% occurring only once. Germline V lookup: CDR1 SNHLY, CDR2 FYNNEI. J was trimmed by 4 bases and V by 3 bases; bases with no gene match: 5. The CDR3 contains 14 residues. The sample taken for sequencing was peripheral blood. The chain recombines TRBV2 with TRBJ2-7, with TRBD2 matching 8 bases. The sequence came from a woman in her 70s with acute or convalescent COVID-19. The CDR3 bases are TGTGCCAGCAGTGACGGGGGGGCGGCTTACGAGCAGTACTTC. Its translation: CASSDGGAAYEQYF.